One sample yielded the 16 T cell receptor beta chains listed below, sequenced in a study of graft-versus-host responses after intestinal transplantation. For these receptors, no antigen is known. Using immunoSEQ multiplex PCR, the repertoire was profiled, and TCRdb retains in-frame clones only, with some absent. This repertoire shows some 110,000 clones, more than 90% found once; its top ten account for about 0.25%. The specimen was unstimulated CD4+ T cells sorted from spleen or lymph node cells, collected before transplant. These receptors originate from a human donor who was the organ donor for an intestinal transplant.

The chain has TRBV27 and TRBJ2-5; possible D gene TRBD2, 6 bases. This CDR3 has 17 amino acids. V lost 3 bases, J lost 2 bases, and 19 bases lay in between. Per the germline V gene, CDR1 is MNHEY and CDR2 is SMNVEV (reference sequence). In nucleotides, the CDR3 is TGTGCCAGCAGTTTGGCGAGGGGCCGCCGGGGGCAAGAGACCCAGTACTTC. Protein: CASSLARGRRGQETQYF.

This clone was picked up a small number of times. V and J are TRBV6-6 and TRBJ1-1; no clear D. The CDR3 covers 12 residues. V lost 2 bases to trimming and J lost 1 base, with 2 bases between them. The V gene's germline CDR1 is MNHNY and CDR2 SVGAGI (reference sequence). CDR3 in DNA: TGTGCCAGCAGTTACCAGAACACTGAAGCTTTCTTT. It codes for CASSYQNTEAFF.

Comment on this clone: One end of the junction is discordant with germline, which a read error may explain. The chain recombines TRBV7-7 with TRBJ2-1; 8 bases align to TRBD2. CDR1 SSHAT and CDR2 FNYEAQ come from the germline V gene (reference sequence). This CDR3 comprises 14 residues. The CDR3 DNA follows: TGTGCTAGCAGCTTAGAAGGGACTAGCAATGAGCAGTTCTTC. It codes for CASSLEGTSNEQFF.

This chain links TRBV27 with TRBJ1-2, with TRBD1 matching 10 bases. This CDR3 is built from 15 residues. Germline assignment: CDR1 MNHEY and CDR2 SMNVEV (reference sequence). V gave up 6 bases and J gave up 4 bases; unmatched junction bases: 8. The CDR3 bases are TGTGCCAGCAGCTCCAAAGGACAGGGGGTCTATGGCTACACCTTC. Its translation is CASSSKGQGVYGYTF.

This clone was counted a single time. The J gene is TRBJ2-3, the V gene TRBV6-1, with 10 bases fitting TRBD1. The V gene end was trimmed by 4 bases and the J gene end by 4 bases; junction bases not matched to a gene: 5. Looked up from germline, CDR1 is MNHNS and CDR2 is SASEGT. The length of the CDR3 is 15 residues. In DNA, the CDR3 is TGTGCCAGCAGTGCCGGGACAGGGGCCCCAGATACGCAGTATTTT. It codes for CASSAGTGAPDTQYF.

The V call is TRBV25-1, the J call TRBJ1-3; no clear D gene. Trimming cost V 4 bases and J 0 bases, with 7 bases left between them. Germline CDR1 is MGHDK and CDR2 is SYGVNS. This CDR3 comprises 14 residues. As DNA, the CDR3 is TGTGCCAGCAGTGCAGGTATCTCTGGAAACACCATATATTTT. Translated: CASSAGISGNTIYF.

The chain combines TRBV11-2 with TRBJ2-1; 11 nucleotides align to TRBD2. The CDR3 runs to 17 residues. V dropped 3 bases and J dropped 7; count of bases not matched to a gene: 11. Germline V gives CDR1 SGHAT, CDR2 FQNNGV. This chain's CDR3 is CASSFRVLAGERNEQFF. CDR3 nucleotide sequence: TGTGCCAGCAGCTTTAGGGTACTAGCGGGAGAACGTAATGAGCAGTTCTTC. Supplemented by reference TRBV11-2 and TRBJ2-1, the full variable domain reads EAGVAQSPRYKIIEKRQSVAFWCNPISGHATLYWYQQILGQGPKLLIQFQNNGVVDDSQLPKDRFSAERLKGVDSTLKIQPAKLEDSAVYLCASSFRVLAGERNEQFFGPGTRLTVL.

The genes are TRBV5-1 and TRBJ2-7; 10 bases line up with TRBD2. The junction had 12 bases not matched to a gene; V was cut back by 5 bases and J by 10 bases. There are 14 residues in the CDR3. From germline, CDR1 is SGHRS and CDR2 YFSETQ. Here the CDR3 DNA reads TGCGCCAGCAGGTTCGGACTAGCGGCCTCGGAACAGTACTTC. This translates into CASRFGLAASEQYF.

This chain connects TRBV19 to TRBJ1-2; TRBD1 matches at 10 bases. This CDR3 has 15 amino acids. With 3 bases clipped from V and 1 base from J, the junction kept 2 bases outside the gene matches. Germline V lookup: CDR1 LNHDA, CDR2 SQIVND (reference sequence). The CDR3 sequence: CASSMGDRGNYGYTF. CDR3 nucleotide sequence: TGTGCCAGTAGTATGGGGGACAGGGGTAACTATGGCTACACCTTC.

The CDR3 DNA follows: TGTGCCAGCAGACCCAGAACTCGGAGCACCGGGGAGCTGTTTTTT. Its protein product is CASRPRTRSTGELFF. V usage is TRBV6-6 and J usage is TRBJ2-2; no firm D call. Trimming removed 6 bases from V and 4 bases from J, with 15 bases in between. Germline lookup yields CDR1 MNHNY and CDR2 SVGAGI (reference sequence). This CDR3 has 15 amino acids.

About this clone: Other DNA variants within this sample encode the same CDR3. CDR3 sequence (DNA): TGTGCCAGCAGTTACAGGGAGACCCAGTACTTC. This codes for CASSYRETQYF. This sequence joins TRBV6-6 and TRBJ2-5; D ambiguous. Trimming took 2 bases from V and 5 from J, leaving 3 bases between them. The CDR3 is 11 residues long. Germline V gene data show CDR1 as MNHNY and CDR2 as SVGAGI (reference sequence).

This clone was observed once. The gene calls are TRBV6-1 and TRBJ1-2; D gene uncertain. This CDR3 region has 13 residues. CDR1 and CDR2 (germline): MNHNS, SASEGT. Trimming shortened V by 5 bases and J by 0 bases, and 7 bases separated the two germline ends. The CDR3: CASSTGSNYGYTF. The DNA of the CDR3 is TGTGCCAGCAGTACGGGGTCTAACTATGGCTACACCTTC.

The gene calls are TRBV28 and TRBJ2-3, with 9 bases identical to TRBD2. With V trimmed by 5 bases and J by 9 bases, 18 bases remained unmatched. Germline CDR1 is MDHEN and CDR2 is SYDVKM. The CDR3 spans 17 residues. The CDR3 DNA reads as TGTGCCAGCAGTCCACCGTTCGGGAGCCATAGCGGGGGAACGCAGTATTTT. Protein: CASSPPFGSHSGGTQYF.

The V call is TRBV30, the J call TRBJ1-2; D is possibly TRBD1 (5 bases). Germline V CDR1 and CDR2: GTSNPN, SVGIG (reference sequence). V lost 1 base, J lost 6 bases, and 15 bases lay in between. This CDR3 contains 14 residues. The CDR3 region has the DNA TGTGCCTGGAGTGACCCGGAGGGGAGGGATGGCTACACCTTC. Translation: CAWSDPEGRDGYTF.

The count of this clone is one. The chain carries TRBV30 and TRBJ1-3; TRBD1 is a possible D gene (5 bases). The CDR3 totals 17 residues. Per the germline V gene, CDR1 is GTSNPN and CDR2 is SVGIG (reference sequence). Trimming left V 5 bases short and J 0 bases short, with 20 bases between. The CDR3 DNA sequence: TGTGCCTGGTCCCTGGGGCCCCCCGGGAGCTCTGGAAACACCATATATTTT. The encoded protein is CAWSLGPPGSSGNTIYF.

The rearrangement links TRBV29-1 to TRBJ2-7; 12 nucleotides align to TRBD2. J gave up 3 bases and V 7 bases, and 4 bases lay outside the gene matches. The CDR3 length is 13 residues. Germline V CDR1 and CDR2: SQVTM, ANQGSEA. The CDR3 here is CSATSGRNYEQYF. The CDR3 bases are TGCAGCGCCACTAGCGGGAGGAACTACGAGCAGTACTTC.